The present entry profiles one T cell receptor beta chain with its context. Its antigen is not identified. These data are taken from a study of CD8 T cells in ankylosing spondylitis. Study-wide results and limits: The study identified a TCR beta motif of roughly eight highly homologous variants that appeared characteristic of ankylosing spondylitis blood. Those disease-linked clones were CD8+; they were also relatively rare in peripheral blood.

With 0 bases removed from V and 2 bases from J, the gap between germline ends came to 11 bases. The CDR3 is made up of 15 amino acids. The germline V gene encodes CDR1 SGHAT and CDR2 FQNNGV. MiXCR, applied by TCRdb to the 5' RACE reads, yields one record per CDR3 protein. The sample consists of under 250,000 distinct CDR3 sequences, roughly a tenth of them appearing once. Sequencing was performed on blood, either unsorted or a sorted T cell fraction (not recorded which). This sequence originates from a male donor with ankylosing spondylitis or in good health (not recorded which). The J gene is TRBJ2-7, the V gene TRBV11-2; no clear D gene. CDR3 amino acids: CASSLDPHHTYEQYF. As DNA, the CDR3 is TGTGCCAGCAGCTTAGATCCCCACCACACCTACGAGCAGTACTTC.